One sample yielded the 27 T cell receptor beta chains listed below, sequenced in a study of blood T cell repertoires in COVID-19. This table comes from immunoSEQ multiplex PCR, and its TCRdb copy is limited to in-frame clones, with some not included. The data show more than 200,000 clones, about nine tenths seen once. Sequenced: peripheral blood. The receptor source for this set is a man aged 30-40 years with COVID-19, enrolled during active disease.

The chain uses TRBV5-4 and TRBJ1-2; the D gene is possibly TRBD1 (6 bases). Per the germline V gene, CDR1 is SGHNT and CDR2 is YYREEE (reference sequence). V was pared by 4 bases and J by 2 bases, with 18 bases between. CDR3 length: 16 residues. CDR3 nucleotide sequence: TGTGCCAGCAGCCACGAACCGGGACACAGGAACTATGGCTACACCTTC. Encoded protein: CASSHEPGHRNYGYTF.

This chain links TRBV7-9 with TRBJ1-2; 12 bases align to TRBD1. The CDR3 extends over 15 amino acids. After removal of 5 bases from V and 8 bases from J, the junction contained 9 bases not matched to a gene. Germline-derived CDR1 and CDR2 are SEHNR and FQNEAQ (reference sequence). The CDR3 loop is CASSLPGQGAKGYTF. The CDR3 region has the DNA TGTGCCAGCAGCCTCCCGGGACAGGGGGCGAAAGGCTACACCTTC.

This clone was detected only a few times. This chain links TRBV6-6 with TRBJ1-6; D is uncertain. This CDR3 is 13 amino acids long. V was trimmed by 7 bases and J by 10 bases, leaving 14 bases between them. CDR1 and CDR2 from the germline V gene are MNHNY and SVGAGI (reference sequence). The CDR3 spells CASKESTESPLHF. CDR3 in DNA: TGTGCCAGCAAGGAGTCTACTGAATCACCCCTCCACTTT.

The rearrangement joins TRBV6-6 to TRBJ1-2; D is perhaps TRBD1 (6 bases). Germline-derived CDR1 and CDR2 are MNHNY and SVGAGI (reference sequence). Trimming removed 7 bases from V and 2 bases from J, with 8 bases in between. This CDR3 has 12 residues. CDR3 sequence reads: CASNTGNYGYTF. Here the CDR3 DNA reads TGTGCCAGCAATACAGGGAACTATGGCTACACCTTC.

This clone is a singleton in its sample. In nucleotides, the CDR3 is TGTGCCAGCAGTCTCGGGTCGAACACTGAAGCTTTCTTT. It yields the protein CASSLGSNTEAFF. V usage is TRBV6-5 and J usage is TRBJ1-1; D gene uncertain. The CDR3 is 13 amino acids. Germline V gene lookup returns CDR1 MNHEY and CDR2 SVGAGI. V lost 5 bases, J lost 1 base, and 8 bases lay in between.

Here the CDR3 DNA reads TGTGCCTGGAGTGTACGAATAGGGAGCGGGAGTTTCAATGAGCAGTTCTTC. It specifies CAWSVRIGSGSFNEQFF. The V and J genes are TRBV30 and TRBJ2-1, with 8 bases aligning to TRBD2. CDR1 GTSNPN and CDR2 SVGIG come from the germline V gene (reference sequence). CDR3 length: 17 amino acids. The junction had 13 bases not matched to a gene; V was cut back by 0 bases and J by 6 bases. Filled out from reference TRBV30 and TRBJ2-1, the complete variable domain reads SQTIHQWPATLVQPVGSPLSLECTVEGTSNPNLYWYRQAAGRGLQLLFYSVGIGQISSEVPQNLSASRPQDRQFILSSKKLLLSDSGFYLCAWSVRIGSGSFNEQFFGPGTRLTVL.

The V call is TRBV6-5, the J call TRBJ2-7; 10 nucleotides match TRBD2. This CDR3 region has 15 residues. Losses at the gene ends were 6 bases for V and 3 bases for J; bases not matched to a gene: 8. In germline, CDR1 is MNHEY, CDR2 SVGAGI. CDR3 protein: CASSPWTSGNYEQYF. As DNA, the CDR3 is TGTGCCAGCAGCCCCTGGACTAGCGGAAACTACGAGCAGTACTTC.

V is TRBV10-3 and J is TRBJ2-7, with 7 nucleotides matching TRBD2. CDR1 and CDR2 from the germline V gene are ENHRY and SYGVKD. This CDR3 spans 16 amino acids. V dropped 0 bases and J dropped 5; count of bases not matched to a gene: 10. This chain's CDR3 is CAISESGLPGGNEQYF. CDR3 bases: TGTGCCATCAGTGAGTCGGGACTACCGGGCGGAAACGAGCAGTACTTC.

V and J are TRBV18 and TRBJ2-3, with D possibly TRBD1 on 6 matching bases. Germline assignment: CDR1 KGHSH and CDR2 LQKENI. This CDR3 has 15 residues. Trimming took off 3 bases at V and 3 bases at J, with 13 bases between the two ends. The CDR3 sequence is CASSPNRVGTDTQYF. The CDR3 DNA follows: TGTGCCAGCTCACCCAACAGGGTAGGAACAGATACGCAGTATTTT.

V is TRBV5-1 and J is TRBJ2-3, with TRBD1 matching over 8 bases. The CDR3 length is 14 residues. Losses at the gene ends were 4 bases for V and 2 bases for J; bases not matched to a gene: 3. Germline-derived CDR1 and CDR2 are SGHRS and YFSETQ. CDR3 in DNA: TGCGCCAGCAGCGAGGGACAGGTCACAGATACGCAGTATTTT. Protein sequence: CASSEGQVTDTQYF. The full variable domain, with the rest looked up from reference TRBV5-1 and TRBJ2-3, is KAGVTQTPRYLIKTRGQQVTLSCSPISGHRSVSWYQQTPGQGLQFLFEYFSETQRNKGNFPGRFSGRQFSNSRSEMNVSTLELGDSALYLCASSEGQVTDTQYFGPGTRLTVL.

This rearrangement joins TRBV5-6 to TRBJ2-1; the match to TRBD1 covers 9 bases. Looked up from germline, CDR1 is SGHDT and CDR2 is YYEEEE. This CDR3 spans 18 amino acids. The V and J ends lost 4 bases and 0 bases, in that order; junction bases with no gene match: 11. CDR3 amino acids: CASSPLTGGWSSYNEQFF. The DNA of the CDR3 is TGTGCCAGCAGCCCGCTGACAGGGGGTTGGAGCTCCTACAATGAGCAGTTCTTC.

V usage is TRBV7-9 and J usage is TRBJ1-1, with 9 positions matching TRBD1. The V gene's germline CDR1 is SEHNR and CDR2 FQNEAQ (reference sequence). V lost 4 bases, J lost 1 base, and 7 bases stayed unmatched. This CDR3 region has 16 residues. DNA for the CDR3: TGTGCCAGCAGCTCTGGACAGGGGTTGGGGAACACTGAAGCTTTCTTT. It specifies CASSSGQGLGNTEAFF.

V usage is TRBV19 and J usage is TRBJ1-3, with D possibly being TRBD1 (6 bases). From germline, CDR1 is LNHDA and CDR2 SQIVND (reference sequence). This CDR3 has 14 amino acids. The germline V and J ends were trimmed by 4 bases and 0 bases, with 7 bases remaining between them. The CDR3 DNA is TGTGCCAGTAGTAACAGGGCCTCTGGAAACACCATATATTTT. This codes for CASSNRASGNTIYF.

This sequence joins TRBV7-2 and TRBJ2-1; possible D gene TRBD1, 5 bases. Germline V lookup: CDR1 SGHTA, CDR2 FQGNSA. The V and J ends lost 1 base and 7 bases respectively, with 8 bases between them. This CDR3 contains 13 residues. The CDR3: CASSLGQWNEQFF. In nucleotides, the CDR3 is TGTGCCAGCAGCTTAGGACAGTGGAATGAGCAGTTCTTC.

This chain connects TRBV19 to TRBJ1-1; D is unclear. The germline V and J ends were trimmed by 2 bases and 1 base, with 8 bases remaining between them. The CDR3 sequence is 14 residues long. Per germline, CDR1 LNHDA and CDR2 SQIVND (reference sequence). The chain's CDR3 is CASSIRAGNTEAFF. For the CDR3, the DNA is TGTGCCAGTAGTATAAGAGCCGGGAACACTGAAGCTTTCTTT.

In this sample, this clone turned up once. The CDR3 DNA follows: TGTGCCAGCAGTTTGGGGGACAGGCGAATAAATGAGCAGTTCTTC. It encodes CASSLGDRRINEQFF. V usage is TRBV28 and J usage is TRBJ2-1, with 8 bases lining up with TRBD1. V trimming: 3 bases; J trimming: 7 bases; junction bases outside the gene matches: 8. The V gene's germline CDR1 is MDHEN and CDR2 SYDVKM. The CDR3 is 15 residues long. The full variable domain, with the rest looked up from reference TRBV28 and TRBJ2-1, is DVKVTQSSRYLVKRTGEKVFLECVQDMDHENMFWYRQDPGLGLRLIYFSYDVKMKEKGDIPEGYSVSREKKERFSLILESASTNQTSMYLCASSLGDRRINEQFFGPGTRLTVL.

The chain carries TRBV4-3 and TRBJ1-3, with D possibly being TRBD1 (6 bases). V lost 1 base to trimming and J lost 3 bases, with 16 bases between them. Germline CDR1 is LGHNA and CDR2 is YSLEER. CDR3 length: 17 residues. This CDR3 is CASSQVAQGYFGNTIYF. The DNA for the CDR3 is TGCGCCAGCAGCCAAGTCGCACAGGGTTACTTTGGAAACACCATATATTTT.

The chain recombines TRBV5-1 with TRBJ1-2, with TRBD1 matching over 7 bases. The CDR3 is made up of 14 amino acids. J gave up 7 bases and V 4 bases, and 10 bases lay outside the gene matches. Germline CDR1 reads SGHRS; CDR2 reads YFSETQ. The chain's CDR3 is CASSRRQGDCGYTF. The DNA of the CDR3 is TGCGCCAGCAGCCGAAGACAGGGTGATTGTGGCTACACCTTC.

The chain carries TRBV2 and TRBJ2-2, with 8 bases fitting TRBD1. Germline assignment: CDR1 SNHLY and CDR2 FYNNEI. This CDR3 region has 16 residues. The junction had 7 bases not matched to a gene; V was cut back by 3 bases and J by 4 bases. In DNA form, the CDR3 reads TGTGCCAGCAGTGACTTCAGGGGGCGAGGCACCGGGGAGCTGTTTTTT. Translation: CASSDFRGRGTGELFF.

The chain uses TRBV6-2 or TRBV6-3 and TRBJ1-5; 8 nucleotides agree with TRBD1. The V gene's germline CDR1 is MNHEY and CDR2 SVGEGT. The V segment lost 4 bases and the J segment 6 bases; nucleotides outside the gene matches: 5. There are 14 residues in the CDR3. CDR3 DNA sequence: TGTGCCAGCAGTTCGGCAGGGGGCCGTCAGCCCCAGCATTTT. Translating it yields CASSSAGGRQPQHF.

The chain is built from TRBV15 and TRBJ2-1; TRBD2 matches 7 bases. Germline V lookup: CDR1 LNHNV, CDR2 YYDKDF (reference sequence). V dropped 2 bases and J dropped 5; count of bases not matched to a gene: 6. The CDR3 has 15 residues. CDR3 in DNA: TGTGCCACCAGCAGACCGGGAGGAGGGAACAATGAGCAGTTCTTC. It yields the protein CATSRPGGGNNEQFF. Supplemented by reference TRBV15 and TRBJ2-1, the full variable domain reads DAMVIQNPRYQVTQFGKPVTLSCSQTLNHNVMYWYQQKSSQAPKLLFHYYDKDFNNEADTPDNFQSRRPNTSFCFLDIRSPGLGDTAMYLCATSRPGGGNNEQFFGPGTRLTVL.

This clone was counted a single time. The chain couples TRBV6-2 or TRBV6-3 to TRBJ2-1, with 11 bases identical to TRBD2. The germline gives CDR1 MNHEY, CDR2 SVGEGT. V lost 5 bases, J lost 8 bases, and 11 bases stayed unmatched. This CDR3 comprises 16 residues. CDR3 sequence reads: CASSTTSGALVDEQFF. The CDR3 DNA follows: TGTGCCAGCAGTACGACTAGCGGGGCACTAGTGGATGAGCAGTTCTTC.

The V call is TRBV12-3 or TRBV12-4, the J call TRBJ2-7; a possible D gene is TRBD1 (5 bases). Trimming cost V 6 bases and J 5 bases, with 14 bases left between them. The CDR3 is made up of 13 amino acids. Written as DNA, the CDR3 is TGTGCCAGCAGCCCTGACAGATCCAACGAGCAGTACTTC. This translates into CASSPDRSNEQYF.

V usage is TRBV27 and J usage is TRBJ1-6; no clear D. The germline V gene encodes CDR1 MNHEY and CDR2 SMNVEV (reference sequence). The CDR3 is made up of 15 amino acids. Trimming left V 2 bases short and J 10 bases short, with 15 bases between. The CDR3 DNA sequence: TGTGCCAGCAGTTTACAGACCGGTCCGGGATCACCCCTCCACTTT. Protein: CASSLQTGPGSPLHF.

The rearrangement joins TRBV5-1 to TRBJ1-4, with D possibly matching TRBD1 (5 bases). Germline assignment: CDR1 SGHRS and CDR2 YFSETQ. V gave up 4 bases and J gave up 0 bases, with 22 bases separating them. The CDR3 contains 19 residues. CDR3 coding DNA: TGCGCCAGCAGCATTTCGCGACTCATAGGGACTGCAACTAATGAAAAACTGTTTTTT. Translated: CASSISRLIGTATNEKLFF.

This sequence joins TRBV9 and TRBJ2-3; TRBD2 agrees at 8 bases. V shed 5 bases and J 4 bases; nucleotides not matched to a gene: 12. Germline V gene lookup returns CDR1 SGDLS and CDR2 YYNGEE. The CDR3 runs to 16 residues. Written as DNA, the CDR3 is TGTGCCAGCAGAGATATCGGGGGGGCGGAGGCAGATACGCAGTATTTT. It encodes CASRDIGGAEADTQYF.

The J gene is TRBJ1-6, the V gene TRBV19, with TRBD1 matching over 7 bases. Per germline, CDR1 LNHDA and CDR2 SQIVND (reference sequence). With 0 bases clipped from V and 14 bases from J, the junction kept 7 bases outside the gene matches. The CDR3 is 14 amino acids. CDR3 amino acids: CASSIDRDRRTLHF. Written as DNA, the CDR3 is TGTGCCAGTAGTATAGATAGGGACAGAAGAACCCTCCACTTT. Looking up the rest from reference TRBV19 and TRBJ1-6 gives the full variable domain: DGGITQSPKYLFRKEGQNVTLSCEQNLNHDAMYWYRQDPGQGLRLIYYSQIVNDFQKGDIAEGYSVSREKKESFPLTVTSAQKNPTAFYLCASSIDRDRRTLHFGNGTRLTVT.